This T cell receptor (beta chain) was found in a study of blood T cell repertoires in COVID-19. Background on the study: Donors in the United States, Italy and Spain gave samples during acute or convalescent COVID-19. From T cells, B-cell-depleted T cells, or PBMCs came the material, which was cDNA or gDNA.

Under the authors' procedure: Counts of nucleated cells, estimated from reference gene primer amplification, were obtained. This table comes from immunoSEQ multiplex PCR, and its TCRdb copy is limited to in-frame clones, with some not included. For V, J and clone size, that table is used; D and trimming come from the DNA. The sample has 65,000 or so clones; over 75% are singletons. Germline V gene lookup returns CDR1 LNHDA and CDR2 SQIVND (reference sequence). Unmatched junction bases numbered 4, after V lost 2 bases and J lost 0 bases. The CDR3 is made up of 16 amino acids. Input material: peripheral blood. The chain employs TRBV19 and TRBJ2-1; TRBD2 matches 7 bases. The sequence was collected from a man older than 75 with acute or convalescent COVID-19. Written as DNA, the CDR3 is TGTGCCAGTAGTATAATGCGGGGGAGCTCCTACAATGAGCAGTTCTTC. Amino acids: CASSIMRGSSYNEQFF.